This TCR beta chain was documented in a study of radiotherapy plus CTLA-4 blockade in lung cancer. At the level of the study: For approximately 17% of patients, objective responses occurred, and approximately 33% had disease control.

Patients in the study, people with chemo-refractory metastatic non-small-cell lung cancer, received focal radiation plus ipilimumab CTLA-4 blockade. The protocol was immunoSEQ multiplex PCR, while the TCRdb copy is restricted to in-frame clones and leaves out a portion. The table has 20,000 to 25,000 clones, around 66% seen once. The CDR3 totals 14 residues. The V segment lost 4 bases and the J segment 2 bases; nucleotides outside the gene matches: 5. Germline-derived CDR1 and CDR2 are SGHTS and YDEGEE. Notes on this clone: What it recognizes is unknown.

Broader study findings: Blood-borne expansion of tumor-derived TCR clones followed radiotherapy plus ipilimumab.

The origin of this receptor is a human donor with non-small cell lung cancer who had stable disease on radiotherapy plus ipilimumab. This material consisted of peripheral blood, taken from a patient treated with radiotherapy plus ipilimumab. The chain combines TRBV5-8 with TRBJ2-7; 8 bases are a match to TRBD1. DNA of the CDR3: TGTGCCAGCAGCGTGTTGGACAGGGCCTACGAGCAGTACTTC. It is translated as CASSVLDRAYEQYF.